This T cell receptor (beta chain) derives from a study of shared clonotypes between healthy human individuals. The wider study: The study used three CD4 naive, three CD4 memory, two CD8 naive and one CD8 memory plate per donor.

The germline V gene encodes CDR1 MDHEN and CDR2 SYDVKM. This CDR3 is built from 16 residues. The V gene lost 4 bases and the J gene lost 11 bases, with 25 bases spanning the gap. The genomic DNA of each subset was split evenly across several immunoSEQ plates. Only in-frame clones appear in the TCRdb table, and some are missing; sequencing was by immunoSEQ multiplex PCR. The sample shows approximately 2,300,000 clones, 92% of them seen only once. Sequenced input: naive CD4+ T cells from PBMCs. Indicated subset: CD45RA+ positively selected. The rearrangement links TRBV28 to TRBJ2-3; D tentatively reads TRBD1 or TRBD2 (6 bases each). The clonotype originates from a man aged 18 to 30 in good health. Some clones in this sample may be carry-over from other donors' samples. CDR3 DNA sequence: TGTGCCAGCAGTTCGGGGCGGAGGGCCCTAGGGGGGTTGCAGTATTTT. Amino acids: CASSSGRRALGGLQYF.